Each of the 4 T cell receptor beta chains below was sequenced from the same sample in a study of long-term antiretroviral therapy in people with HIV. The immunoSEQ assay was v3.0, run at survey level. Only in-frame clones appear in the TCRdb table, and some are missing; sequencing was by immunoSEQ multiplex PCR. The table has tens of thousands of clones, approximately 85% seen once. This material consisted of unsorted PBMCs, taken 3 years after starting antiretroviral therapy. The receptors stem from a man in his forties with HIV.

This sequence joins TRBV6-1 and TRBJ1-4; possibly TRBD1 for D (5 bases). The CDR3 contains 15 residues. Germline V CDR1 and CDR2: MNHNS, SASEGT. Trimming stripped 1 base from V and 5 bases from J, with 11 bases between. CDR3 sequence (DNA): TGTGCCAGCAGTGAAGGGGGACGGACAAATGAAAAACTGTTTTTT. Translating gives CASSEGGRTNEKLFF.

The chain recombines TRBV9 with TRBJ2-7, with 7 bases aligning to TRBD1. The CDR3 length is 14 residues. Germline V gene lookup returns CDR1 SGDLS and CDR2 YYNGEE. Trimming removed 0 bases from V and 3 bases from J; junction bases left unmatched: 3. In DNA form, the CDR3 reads TGTGCCAGCAGCGTAGAGGGGGCGGACTACGAGCAGTACTTC. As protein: CASSVEGADYEQYF.

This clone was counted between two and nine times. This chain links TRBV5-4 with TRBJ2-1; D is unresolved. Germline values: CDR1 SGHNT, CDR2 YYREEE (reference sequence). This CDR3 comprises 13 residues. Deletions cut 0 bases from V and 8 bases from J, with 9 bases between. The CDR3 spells CASSLAGIDEQFF. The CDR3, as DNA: TGTGCCAGCAGCTTGGCCGGTATCGATGAGCAGTTCTTC.

CDR3 region: CASSLVRETYNEQFF. The CDR3, as DNA: TGTGCCAGCAGTTTGGTCAGGGAGACCTACAATGAGCAGTTCTTC. The chain employs TRBV27 and TRBJ2-1; D assignment may be TRBD1 or TRBD2 (5 bases each). The ends were cut back, 3 bases at V and 2 bases at J, with 11 bases in the middle. The CDR3 extends over 15 amino acids. CDR1 MNHEY and CDR2 SMNVEV come from the germline V gene (reference sequence).